Below, 28 T cell receptor beta chains from the same sample are listed, as sequenced in a study of vaccination and CD4 T cells after COVID-19. The antigens of these receptors remain unknown. Indicated treatment: roughly 11-day PBMC culture with coronavirus spike peptide pools or control peptides (ViraFEST assay). The Oncomine TCR Beta short-read assay sequenced DNA from cultured CD4+ T cells. TCRdb reprocessed the PCR reads with MiXCR, giving one entry per CDR3 protein. The sample includes over 10,000 distinct CDR3 sequences, approximately 62% of them seen just once. Sample: CD4+ T cells from blood, cultured in vitro. Receptor source: a human donor who had recovered from COVID-19.

On this clonotype: The CDR3 does not end in the conserved phenylalanine or tryptophan, so this is likely a read error. V gene TRBV7-9 combines with J gene TRBJ1-2; D unclear. The CDR3 length is 14 residues. V lost 3 bases and J 7 bases, leaving 15 bases between the germline ends. Per germline, CDR1 SEHNR and CDR2 FQNEAQ (reference sequence). CDR3 DNA: TGTGCCAGCAGCTTTACAGAGACTGGCGCTGGCTACACCTCC. Translated: CASSFTETGAGYTS.

The V gene is TRBV11-1, the J gene TRBJ2-2, with 14 bases identical to TRBD2. Germline V gene sequence: CDR1 SGHAT, CDR2 FQDESV (reference sequence). With V trimmed by 6 bases and J by 5 bases, 14 bases remained unmatched. The CDR3 totals 19 residues. CDR3 residues: CASRAQPGTSGRGTGELFF. DNA of the CDR3: TGTGCCAGCAGGGCTCAACCCGGGACTAGCGGGAGAGGTACCGGGGAGCTGTTTTTT.

The chain carries TRBV12-3 or TRBV12-4 and TRBJ2-5, with D perhaps TRBD2 (6 bases). CDR3 size: 14 residues. Trimming took 4 bases from V and 6 from J, leaving 15 bases between them. CDR3 nucleotides: TGTGCCAGCAGTTCGGGTCTAGCGAGGCAGACCCAGTACTTC. This codes for CASSSGLARQTQYF.

The chain has TRBV7-3 and TRBJ2-1, with D maybe TRBD2 (5 bases). The V end was cut by 3 bases, the J end by 5 bases, with 8 bases between. Germline V lookup: CDR1 SGHTA, CDR2 FQGTGA. The CDR3 spans 13 residues. The DNA for the CDR3 is TGTGCCAGCAGCTTCGGGGTGAACAATGAGCAGTTCTTC. Translation gives CASSFGVNNEQFF.

The chain employs TRBV30 and TRBJ1-5; 8 bases agree with TRBD1. Germline CDR1 reads GTSNPN; CDR2 reads SVGIG (reference sequence). CDR3 length: 18 amino acids. V was clipped by 0 bases and J by 0 bases; unmatched bases: 10. CDR3 coding DNA: TGTGCCTGGAGTGTAAGCAGGGGGCTGGGATATAGCAATCAGCCCCAGCATTTT. This sequence encodes CAWSVSRGLGYSNQPQHF.

The chain uses TRBV25-1 and TRBJ1-2, with D perhaps TRBD1 (6 bases). Germline V gives CDR1 MGHDK, CDR2 SYGVNS. The CDR3 is made up of 15 amino acids. Trimming took off 4 bases at V and 2 bases at J, with 14 bases between the two ends. The CDR3 sequence is CASSVRTDGNYGYTF. CDR3 nucleotide sequence: TGTGCCAGCAGTGTCAGGACAGACGGGAACTATGGCTACACCTTC.

This clonotype was observed a handful of times. V gene TRBV28 combines with J gene TRBJ2-1; the match to TRBD2 covers 8 bases. The CDR3 spans 15 residues. The ends lost 5 bases at V and 7 bases at J; junction bases unmatched: 10. Germline CDR1 reads MDHEN; CDR2 reads SYDVKM. The CDR3 reads CASSTAGGGENEQFF. The CDR3 DNA reads TGTGCCAGCAGTACTGCGGGGGGCGGGGAGAATGAGCAGTTCTTC.

Written as DNA, the CDR3 is TGTGCCAGCAGCTTAGATGGAAGGGGCGGAAGTACTGAAGCTTTCTTT. It translates to CASSLDGRGGSTEAFF. This chain links TRBV11-3 with TRBJ1-1; a weak D match, TRBD1 (5 bases). CDR1 is SGHNT and CDR2 is YENEEA in the germline V gene. The CDR3 contains 16 residues. V lost 0 bases to trimming and J lost 5 bases, with 16 bases between them. The complete variable domain, with remaining parts taken from reference TRBV11-3 and TRBJ1-1, reads EAGVVQSPRYKIIEKKQPVAFWCNPISGHNTLYWYLQNLGQGPELLIRYENEEAVDDSQLPKDRFSAERLKGVDSTLKIQPAELGDSAVYLCASSLDGRGGSTEAFFGQGTRLTVV.

The sample holds a few counts of this clonotype. The V and J genes are TRBV20-1 and TRBJ1-1; D is perhaps TRBD1 (6 bases). V was cut by 0 bases and J by 2 bases, with 10 bases left in between. The CDR3 runs 14 residues. The germline gives CDR1 DFQATT, CDR2 SNEGSKA (reference sequence). CDR3 in amino acids: CSARDGQINTEAFF. Here the CDR3 DNA reads TGCAGTGCTAGAGATGGACAGATCAACACTGAAGCTTTCTTT.

This chain uses TRBV20-1 with TRBJ1-1, with 8 bases fitting TRBD1. CDR1 is DFQATT and CDR2 is SNEGSKA in the germline V gene (reference sequence). CDR3 size: 13 residues. Trimming removed 3 bases from V and 4 bases from J; junction bases left unmatched: 4. The CDR3: CSARTGAATEAFF. DNA of the CDR3: TGCAGTGCTAGGACAGGGGCGGCCACTGAAGCTTTCTTT.

This rearrangement joins TRBV28 to TRBJ2-3, with D perhaps matching TRBD1 (7 bases). Trimming removed 3 bases at V and 3 bases at J, with 13 bases between. CDR3 length equals 15 residues. Germline lookup yields CDR1 MDHEN and CDR2 SYDVKM. The DNA of the CDR3 is TGTGCCAGCAGTTTCGGAGGGGGCAGGACAGATACGCAGTATTTT. Amino acid sequence: CASSFGGGRTDTQYF.

This chain links TRBV6-1 with TRBJ2-5; 9 nucleotides agree with TRBD1. Per germline, CDR1 MNHNS and CDR2 SASEGT. The CDR3 runs 12 residues. The V gene end was trimmed by 10 bases and the J gene end by 5 bases; junction bases not matched to a gene: 5. CDR3 nucleotides: TGTGCCACCCGGGACAGGGAGGAGACCCAGTACTTC. Encoded protein: CATRDREETQYF.

This clonotype was counted only a few times. CDR3: CSADEGQGLWGYTF. The CDR3 nucleotides are TGCAGTGCTGACGAAGGACAGGGCTTGTGGGGCTACACCTTC. The chain employs TRBV20-1 and TRBJ1-2; 8 positions match TRBD1. With V trimmed by 5 bases and J by 8 bases, 13 bases remained unmatched. The CDR3 extends over 14 amino acids. Per germline, CDR1 DFQATT and CDR2 SNEGSKA (reference sequence).

The V call is TRBV7-3, the J call TRBJ2-1; the D gene is possibly TRBD2 (5 bases). Germline V gene lookup returns CDR1 SGHTA and CDR2 FQGTGA. The V end lost 3 bases, the J end lost 8 bases, and 11 bases lay between the germline ends. The CDR3 is 13 residues long. The DNA for the CDR3 is TGTGCCAGCAGCTTCTCCCTGCGGGATGAGCAGTTCTTC. Amino acid sequence: CASSFSLRDEQFF.

This sequence joins TRBV4-1 and TRBJ1-5, with a weak D call TRBD1 (5 bases). This CDR3 comprises 16 residues. Trimming cost V 1 base and J 1 base, with 11 bases left between them. The V gene's germline CDR1 is MGHRA and CDR2 YSYEKL. The CDR3 here is CASSQVSRGSNQPQHF. The CDR3 region has the DNA TGCGCCAGCAGCCAAGTATCACGGGGGAGCAATCAGCCCCAGCATTTT.

In nucleotides, the CDR3 is TGTGCCAGCAGCTTAGAACTAGCGGGAGGGGAGACCCAGTACTTC. It encodes CASSLELAGGETQYF. The genes are TRBV7-9 and TRBJ2-5; 13 bases fit TRBD2. Unmatched junction bases numbered 1, after V lost 1 base and J lost 5 bases. Germline V gene sequence: CDR1 SEHNR, CDR2 FQNEAQ (reference sequence). This CDR3 comprises 15 residues.

This clonotype was counted only a few times. V gene TRBV6-2 or TRBV6-3 combines with J gene TRBJ2-5; D call uncertain. This CDR3 contains 13 residues. Trimming took 4 bases from V and 2 from J, leaving 8 bases between them. In germline, CDR1 is MNHEY, CDR2 SVGEGT. As DNA, the CDR3 is TGTGCCAGCAGTTCAGGAGAGCAAGAGACCCAGTACTTC. Residues: CASSSGEQETQYF.

J is TRBJ2-5 and V is TRBV15; D is possibly TRBD1 (7 bases). V was clipped by 5 bases and J by 2 bases, with 24 bases between them. Per germline, CDR1 LNHNV and CDR2 YYDKDF (reference sequence). The CDR3 is made up of 18 amino acids. CDR3 residues: CATSLENALTGTQETQYF. CDR3 coding DNA: TGTGCCACCAGCTTAGAGAACGCCCTGACAGGGACTCAAGAGACCCAGTACTTC. The full variable domain, completed using reference TRBV15 and TRBJ2-5, is DAMVIQNPRYQVTQFGKPVTLSCSQTLNHNVMYWYQQKSSQAPKLLFHYYDKDFNNEADTPDNFQSRRPNTSFCFLDIRSPGLGDTAMYLCATSLENALTGTQETQYFGPGTRLLVL.

This chain uses TRBV29-1 with TRBJ1-3; D not resolved. The CDR3 covers 13 residues. The germline CDR1 and CDR2 sequences are SQVTM and ANQGSEA. Trimming removed 4 bases from V and 4 bases from J, with 11 bases in between. The CDR3 nucleotides are TGCAGCGTTGCCCCCAGGCTCGGAAACACCATATATTTT. It yields the protein CSVAPRLGNTIYF.

The chain is built from TRBV24-1 and TRBJ2-3, with 10 bases matching TRBD2. J gave up 1 base and V 3 bases, and 12 bases lay outside the gene matches. Per germline, CDR1 KGHDR and CDR2 SFDVKD. This CDR3 is built from 19 residues. This CDR3 is CATSDPTSGTISGTDTQYF. CDR3 DNA: TGTGCCACCAGTGATCCCACTAGCGGGACTATCTCTGGCACAGATACGCAGTATTTT.

A few counts support this clonotype. Here the CDR3 DNA reads TGTGCCAGTAGCCGAGGATCGTTAGAAGCTTTCTTT. This codes for CASSRGSLEAFF. The chain is built from TRBV19 and TRBJ1-1; D remains ambiguous. The CDR3 covers 12 residues. The germline CDR1 and CDR2 sequences are LNHDA and SQIVND (reference sequence). The V gene lost 6 bases and the J gene lost 8 bases, with 13 bases spanning the gap. The whole variable domain, remainder taken from reference TRBV19 and TRBJ1-1, is DGGITQSPKYLFRKEGQNVTLSCEQNLNHDAMYWYRQDPGQGLRLIYYSQIVNDFQKGDIAEGYSVSREKKESFPLTVTSAQKNPTAFYLCASSRGSLEAFFGQGTRLTVV.

The chain employs TRBV2 and TRBJ1-1; no firm D call. The CDR3 spans 15 residues. CDR1 is SNHLY, CDR2 FYNNEI, per germline. V gave up 5 bases and J gave up 0 bases, with 13 bases separating them. The CDR3 DNA sequence: TGTGCCAGCAGTCCCCGGACGGCTCTGAACACTGAAGCTTTCTTT. It codes for CASSPRTALNTEAFF.

This clonotype was counted between two and nine times. The chain joins TRBV15 to TRBJ1-4, with 7 bases matching TRBD1. V lost 3 bases, J lost 4 bases, and 8 bases stayed unmatched. This CDR3 is built from 16 residues. CDR1 is LNHNV and CDR2 is YYDKDF in the germline V gene (reference sequence). The CDR3 sequence is CATSRVGQVDNEKLFF. CDR3 in DNA: TGTGCCACCAGCAGGGTTGGACAGGTCGATAATGAAAAACTGTTTTTT.

This rearrangement joins TRBV20-1 to TRBJ2-2; 9 bases map to TRBD2. V lost 3 bases, J lost 0 bases, and 5 bases stayed unmatched. Per the germline V gene, CDR1 is DFQATT and CDR2 is SNEGSKA (reference sequence). This CDR3 contains 16 residues. Written as DNA, the CDR3 is TGCAGTGCTAGGCGGGGGGGACTATCGAACACCGGGGAGCTGTTTTTT. This gives the protein CSARRGGLSNTGELFF.

This chain connects TRBV6-4 to TRBJ2-3; D remains unclear. Germline V CDR1 and CDR2: MRHNA, SNTAGT. The CDR3 has 15 residues. Trimming pared 6 bases from V and 3 bases from J, leaving 16 bases between. CDR3 amino acids: CASRAPRVGTDTQYF. Written as DNA, the CDR3 is TGTGCCAGCAGAGCCCCAAGGGTCGGGACAGATACGCAGTATTTT.

The rearrangement uses TRBV6-5 and TRBJ2-3, with a possible D match to TRBD2 (6 bases). The CDR3 has 19 amino acids. Germline CDR1 reads MNHEY; CDR2 reads SVGAGI. V was cut by 4 bases and J by 0 bases, with 23 bases left in between. CDR3 residues: CASSSTPPVSGTSTDTQYF. The DNA of the CDR3 is TGTGCCAGCAGTTCTACTCCCCCCGTTTCCGGGACTAGCACAGATACGCAGTATTTT.

The table lists this clonotype with a few counts. The rearrangement uses TRBV10-1 and TRBJ2-5; 9 positions match TRBD2. Trimming at V came to 4 bases and at J to 2 bases, leaving 5 bases not matched to a gene. This CDR3 is 15 amino acids long. Per the germline V gene, CDR1 is WNHNN and CDR2 is SYGVQD (reference sequence). The CDR3 DNA reads TGCGCCAGCAGTGGTAGCGGGAGAAGTCAAGAGACCCAGTACTTC. Protein: CASSGSGRSQETQYF.

The chain has TRBV28 and TRBJ1-1; tentatively, D is TRBD1 (6 bases). Germline lookup yields CDR1 MDHEN and CDR2 SYDVKM. V was shortened by 2 bases and J by 11 bases, with 18 bases between the two germline ends. The CDR3 has 14 residues. Here the CDR3 reads CASSLPEGEGWAFF. The CDR3 nucleotides are TGTGCCAGCAGTTTACCCGAGGGGGAGGGTTGGGCTTTCTTT.